This TCR beta chain was retrieved from a study of T cells in Graves' hyperthyroidism and ophthalmopathy. On the study more broadly: Sampling of peripheral blood happened at initial diagnosis, prior to any treatment.

Study conclusions and caveats: The model identified upcoming ophthalmopathy a median roughly 6 months ahead of onset.

Uncontrolled infection, other autoimmune disease, pregnancy or lactation barred patients from enrollment. PBMCs were sourced from over 8.5 ml fresh peripheral blood. Amplified regions were TCR beta CDR3 sequences from RNA transcripts. Using the HTBI primer set, a first-round RT-PCR was run on the TCR CDR3. TCRdb recomputed calls from the multiplex PCR reads with MiXCR, one row per CDR3 protein. The table records about 640,000 distinct CDR3 sequences, about a fifth of them present only once. This clonotype showed up many times. Its antigen is not identified. This TCR came from a man aged 30 to 39 with Graves' ophthalmopathy. The sample taken for sequencing was blood.

The CDR3 DNA is TGTGCCAGCAGTTTGTCAAGGGCGACTAATGAAAAACTGTTTTTT. It translates to CASSLSRATNEKLFF. This chain connects TRBV28 to TRBJ1-4, with unresolved D. Germline values: CDR1 MDHEN, CDR2 SYDVKM. This CDR3 is built from 15 residues. The germline V and J ends were trimmed by 3 bases and 2 bases, with 10 bases remaining between them.